This T cell receptor beta chain was retrieved from a study of cytomegalovirus exposure and HLA in healthy donors. Overall study results and limits: Presence/absence analyses took donor sequencing depth as roughly uniform. Previous analysis showed most TCR beta V segments were productive about 87% or about 30% of the time.

The donors, nominally healthy at sampling, likely had unrecorded immune exposures. With 60 Vbeta and 13 Jbeta primers, the PCR was carried out. Sequencing used immunoSEQ multiplex PCR; TCRdb keeps in-frame clones, though not all of them. The sample lists some 130,000 clones, roughly 70% occurring once. Germline V lookup: CDR1 GTSNPN, CDR2 SVGIG (reference sequence). After removal of 2 bases from V and 8 bases from J, the junction contained 9 bases not matched to a gene. The CDR3 contains 14 residues. Remarks on this clone: Antigen unknown.

The sample was PBMCs. The receptor comes from a man between 35 and 55 years old in good health and CMV-seronegative. The chain joins TRBV30 to TRBJ2-4; 7 bases map to TRBD1. The CDR3 is CAWSRGGGGDIQYF. CDR3 nucleotides: TGTGCCTGGAGTCGAGGGGGCGGTGGAGACATTCAGTACTTC. Complete variable domain (other parts from reference TRBV30 and TRBJ2-4): SQTIHQWPATLVQPVGSPLSLECTVEGTSNPNLYWYRQAAGRGLQLLFYSVGIGQISSEVPQNLSASRPQDRQFILSSKKLLLSDSGFYLCAWSRGGGGDIQYFGAGTRLSVL.